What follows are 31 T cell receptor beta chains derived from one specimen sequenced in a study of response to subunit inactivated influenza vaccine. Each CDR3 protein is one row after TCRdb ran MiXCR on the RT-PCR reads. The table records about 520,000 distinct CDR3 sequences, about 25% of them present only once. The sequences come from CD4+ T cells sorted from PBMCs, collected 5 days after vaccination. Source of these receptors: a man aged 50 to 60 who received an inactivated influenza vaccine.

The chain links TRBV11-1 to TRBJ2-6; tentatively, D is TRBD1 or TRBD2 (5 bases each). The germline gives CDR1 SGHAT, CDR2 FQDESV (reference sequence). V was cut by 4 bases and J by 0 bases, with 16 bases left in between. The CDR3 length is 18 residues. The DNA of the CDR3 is TGTGCCAGCAGCTCGCCTCAAGGGACCTACTCTGGGGCCAACGTCCTGACTTTC. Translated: CASSSPQGTYSGANVLTF.

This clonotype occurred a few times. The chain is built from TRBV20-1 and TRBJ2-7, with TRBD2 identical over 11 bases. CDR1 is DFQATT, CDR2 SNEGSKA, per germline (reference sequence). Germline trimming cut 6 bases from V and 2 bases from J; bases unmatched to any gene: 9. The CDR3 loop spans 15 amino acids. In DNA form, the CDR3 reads TGCAGTGCCACTCCCCTAGCGGGGGGCACCTACGAGCAGTACTTC. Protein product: CSATPLAGGTYEQYF.

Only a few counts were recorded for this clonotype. The CDR3 reads CASSHGANTEAFF. The DNA for the CDR3 is TGTGCCAGCAGCCACGGGGCGAACACTGAAGCTTTCTTT. V usage is TRBV5-5 and J usage is TRBJ1-1, with D possibly matching TRBD1 (5 bases). CDR3 size: 13 residues. The germline gives CDR1 SGHKS, CDR2 YYEKEE (reference sequence). V lost 4 bases to trimming and J lost 1 base, with 8 bases between them. Looking up the rest from reference TRBV5-5 and TRBJ1-1 gives the full variable domain: DAGVTQSPTHLIKTRGQQVTLRCSPISGHKSVSWYQQVLGQGPQFIFQYYEKEERGRGNFPDRFSARQFPNYSSELNVNALLLGDSALYLCASSHGANTEAFFGQGTRLTVV.

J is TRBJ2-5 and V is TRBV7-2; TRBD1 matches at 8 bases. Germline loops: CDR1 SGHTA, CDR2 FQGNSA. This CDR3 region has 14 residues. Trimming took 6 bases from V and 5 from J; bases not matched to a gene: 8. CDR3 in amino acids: CASRPGTGTETQYF. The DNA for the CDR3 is TGTGCCAGCAGGCCCGGGACAGGTACGGAGACCCAGTACTTC.

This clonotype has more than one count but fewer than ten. CDR3 region: CASSLAGQGYTEAFF. DNA of the CDR3: TGCGCCAGCAGCCTCGCTGGACAGGGGTATACTGAAGCTTTCTTT. This chain uses TRBV4-1 with TRBJ1-1; 9 bases fit TRBD1. V gave up 4 bases and J gave up 5 bases; unmatched junction bases: 8. Germline V CDR1 and CDR2: MGHRA, YSYEKL. The CDR3 length is 15 residues.

The CDR3 loop reads CASSTGDLSVLTF. In DNA, the CDR3 is TGCGCCAGCAGCACGGGAGATCTTTCCGTCCTGACTTTC. The gene calls are TRBV5-1 and TRBJ2-6; TRBD2 might be the D (6 bases). Looked up from germline, CDR1 is SGHRS and CDR2 is YFSETQ. The V gene lost 4 bases and the J gene lost 12 bases, with 14 bases spanning the gap. The CDR3 has 13 amino acids. Combining the CDR3 with reference TRBV5-1 and TRBJ2-6 gives the whole variable domain KAGVTQTPRYLIKTRGQQVTLSCSPISGHRSVSWYQQTPGQGLQFLFEYFSETQRNKGNFPGRFSGRQFSNSRSEMNVSTLELGDSALYLCASSTGDLSVLTFGAGSRLTVL.

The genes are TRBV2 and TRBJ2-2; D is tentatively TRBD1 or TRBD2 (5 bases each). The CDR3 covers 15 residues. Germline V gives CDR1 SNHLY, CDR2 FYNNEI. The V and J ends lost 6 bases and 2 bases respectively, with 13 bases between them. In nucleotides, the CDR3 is TGTGCCAGCAGAAAGGGACCACAAAACACCGGGGAGCTGTTTTTT. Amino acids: CASRKGPQNTGELFF.

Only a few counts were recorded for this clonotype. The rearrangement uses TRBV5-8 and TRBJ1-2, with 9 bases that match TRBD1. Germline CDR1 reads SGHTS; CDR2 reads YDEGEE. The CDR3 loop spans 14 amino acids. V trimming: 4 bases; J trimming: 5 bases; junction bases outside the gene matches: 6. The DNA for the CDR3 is TGTGCCAGCAGCGCCCCGGGACAGGGTTATGGCTACACCTTC. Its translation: CASSAPGQGYGYTF.

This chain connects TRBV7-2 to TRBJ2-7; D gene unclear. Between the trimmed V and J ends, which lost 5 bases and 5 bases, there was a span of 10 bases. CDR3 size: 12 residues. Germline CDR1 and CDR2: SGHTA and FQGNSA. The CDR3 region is CASSQPSDEQYF. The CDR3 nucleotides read TGTGCCAGCAGCCAACCTAGTGACGAGCAGTACTTC. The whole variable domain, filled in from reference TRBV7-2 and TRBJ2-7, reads GAGVSQSPSNKVTEKGKDVELRCDPISGHTALYWYRQSLGQGLEFLIYFQGNSAPDKSGLPSDRFSAERTGGSVSTLTIQRTQQEDSAVYLCASSQPSDEQYFGPGTRLTVT.

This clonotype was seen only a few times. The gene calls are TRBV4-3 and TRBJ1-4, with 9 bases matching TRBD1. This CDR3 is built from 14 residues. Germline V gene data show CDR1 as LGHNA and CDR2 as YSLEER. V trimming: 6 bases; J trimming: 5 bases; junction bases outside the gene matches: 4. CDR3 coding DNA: TGCGCCAGCAGTCGGGACAGGGTGAATGAAAAACTGTTTTTT. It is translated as CASSRDRVNEKLFF.

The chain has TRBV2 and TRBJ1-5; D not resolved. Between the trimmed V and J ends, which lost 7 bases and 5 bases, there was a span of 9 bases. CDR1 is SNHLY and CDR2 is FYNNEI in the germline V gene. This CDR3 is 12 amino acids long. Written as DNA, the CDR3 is TGTGCCAGCACCCCAGGTGATCAGCCCCAGCATTTT. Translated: CASTPGDQPQHF.

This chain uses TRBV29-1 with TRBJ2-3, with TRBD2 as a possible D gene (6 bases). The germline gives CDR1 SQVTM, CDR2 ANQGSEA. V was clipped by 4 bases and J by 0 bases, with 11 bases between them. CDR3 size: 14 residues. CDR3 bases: TGCAGCGTTGGACCGGGACTTAGCACAGATACGCAGTATTTT. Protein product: CSVGPGLSTDTQYF.

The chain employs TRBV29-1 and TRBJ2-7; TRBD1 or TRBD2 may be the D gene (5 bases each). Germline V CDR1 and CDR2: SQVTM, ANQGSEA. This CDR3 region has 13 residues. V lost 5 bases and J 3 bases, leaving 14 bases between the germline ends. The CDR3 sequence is CSVTLQDFYEQYF. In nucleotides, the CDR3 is TGCAGCGTTACTTTACAGGACTTCTACGAGCAGTACTTC.

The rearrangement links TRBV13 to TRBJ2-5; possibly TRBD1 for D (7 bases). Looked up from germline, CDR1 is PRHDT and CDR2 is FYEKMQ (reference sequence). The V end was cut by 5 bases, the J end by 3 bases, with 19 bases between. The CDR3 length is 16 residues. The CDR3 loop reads CASSLRGVAKEETQYF. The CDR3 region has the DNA TGTGCCAGCAGCCTCAGGGGGGTAGCAAAGGAAGAGACCCAGTACTTC.

CDR3 region: CASSQGRQGFNEKLFF. The CDR3, as DNA: TGCGCCAGCAGCCAAGGGAGACAGGGGTTTAATGAAAAACTGTTTTTT. The chain recombines TRBV4-1 with TRBJ1-4, with TRBD1 matching over 8 bases. There are 16 residues in the CDR3. CDR1 is MGHRA, CDR2 YSYEKL, per germline. Losses at the gene ends were 1 base for V and 4 bases for J; bases not matched to a gene: 5.

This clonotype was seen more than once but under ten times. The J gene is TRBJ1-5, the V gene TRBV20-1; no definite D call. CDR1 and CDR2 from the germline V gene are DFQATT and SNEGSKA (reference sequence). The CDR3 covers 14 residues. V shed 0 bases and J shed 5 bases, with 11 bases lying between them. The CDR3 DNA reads TGCAGTGCTAGAGATACGTCGGGGTATCAGCCCCAGCATTTT. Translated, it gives CSARDTSGYQPQHF.

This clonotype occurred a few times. CDR3 nucleotide sequence: TGTGCCAGCAGGGAACTTTGGACAGGAGGGAACACCGGGGAGCTGTTTTTT. Translated: CASRELWTGGNTGELFF. The J gene is TRBJ2-2, the V gene TRBV12-3 or TRBV12-4; 7 nucleotides align to TRBD1. Trimming took 6 bases from V and 1 from J; bases not matched to a gene: 11. CDR3 length equals 17 residues.

The CDR3 sequence: CASSWGQPRYGYTF. DNA for the CDR3: TGTGCCAGCAGCTGGGGACAGCCCCGCTATGGCTACACCTTC. The chain recombines TRBV12-3 or TRBV12-4 with TRBJ1-2, with 7 bases aligning to TRBD1. This CDR3 is built from 14 residues. The trim removed 6 bases at V and 4 bases at J, leaving 8 bases unmatched.

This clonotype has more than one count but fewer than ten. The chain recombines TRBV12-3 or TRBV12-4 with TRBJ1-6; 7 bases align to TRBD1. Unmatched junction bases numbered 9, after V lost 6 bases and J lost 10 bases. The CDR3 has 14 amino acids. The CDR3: CASSRDRERSPLHF. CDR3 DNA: TGTGCCAGCAGCCGCGACAGGGAGCGATCACCCCTCCACTTT.

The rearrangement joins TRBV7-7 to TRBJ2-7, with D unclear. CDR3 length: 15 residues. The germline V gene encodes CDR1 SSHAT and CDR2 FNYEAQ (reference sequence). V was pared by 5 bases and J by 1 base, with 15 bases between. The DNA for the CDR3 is TGTGCCAGCAGCCCTCACCCGGACGGATCCTACGAGCAGTACTTC. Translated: CASSPHPDGSYEQYF.

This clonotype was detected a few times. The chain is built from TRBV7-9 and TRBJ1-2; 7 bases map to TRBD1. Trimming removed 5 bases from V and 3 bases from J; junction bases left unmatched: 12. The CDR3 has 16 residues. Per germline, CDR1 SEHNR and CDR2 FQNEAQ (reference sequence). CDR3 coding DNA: TGTGCCAGCAGCCCACGAGAACAGGGACAGCACTATGGCTACACCTTC. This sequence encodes CASSPREQGQHYGYTF.

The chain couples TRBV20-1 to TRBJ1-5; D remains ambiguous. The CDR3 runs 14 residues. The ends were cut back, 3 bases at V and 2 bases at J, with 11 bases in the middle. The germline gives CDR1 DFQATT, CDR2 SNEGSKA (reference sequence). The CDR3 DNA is TGCAGTGCTAGGACGAGACGAGGCAATCAGCCCCAGCATTTT. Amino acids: CSARTRRGNQPQHF.

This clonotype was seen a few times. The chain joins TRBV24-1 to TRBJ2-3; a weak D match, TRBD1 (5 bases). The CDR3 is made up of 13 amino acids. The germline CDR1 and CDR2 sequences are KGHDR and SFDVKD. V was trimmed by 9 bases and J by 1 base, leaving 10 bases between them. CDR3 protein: CATQGSRTDTQYF. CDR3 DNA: TGTGCCACCCAGGGTTCTCGCACAGATACGCAGTATTTT.

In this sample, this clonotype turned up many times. This chain's CDR3 is CASSFSAGTAPNYGYTF. The CDR3 coding sequence is TGTGCCAGCAGTTTTTCAGCCGGGACCGCACCTAACTATGGCTACACCTTC. The chain couples TRBV12-3 or TRBV12-4 to TRBJ1-2, with a possible D match to TRBD1 (5 bases). The CDR3 length is 17 residues. Trimming removed 3 bases from V and 0 bases from J, with 17 bases in between.

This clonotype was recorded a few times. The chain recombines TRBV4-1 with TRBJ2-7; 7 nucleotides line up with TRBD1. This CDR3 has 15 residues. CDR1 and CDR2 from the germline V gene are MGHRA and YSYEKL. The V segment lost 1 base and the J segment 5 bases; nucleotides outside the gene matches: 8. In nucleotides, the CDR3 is TGCGCCAGCAGCCAAGTCGGGACAGCGAAGCACGAGCAGTACTTC. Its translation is CASSQVGTAKHEQYF.

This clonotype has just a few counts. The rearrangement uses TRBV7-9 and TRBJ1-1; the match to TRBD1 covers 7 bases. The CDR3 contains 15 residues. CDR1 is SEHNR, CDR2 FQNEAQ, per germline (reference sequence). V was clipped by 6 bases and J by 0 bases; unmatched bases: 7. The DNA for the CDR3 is TGTGCCAGCAGTTTATCGGGACAGCTGAACACTGAAGCTTTCTTT. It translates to CASSLSGQLNTEAFF.

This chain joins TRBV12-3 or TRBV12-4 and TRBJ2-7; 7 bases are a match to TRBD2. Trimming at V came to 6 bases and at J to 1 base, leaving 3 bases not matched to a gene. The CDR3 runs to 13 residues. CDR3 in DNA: TGTGCCAGCAGAAGGGGAGGGTCCTACGAGCAGTACTTC. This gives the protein CASRRGGSYEQYF.

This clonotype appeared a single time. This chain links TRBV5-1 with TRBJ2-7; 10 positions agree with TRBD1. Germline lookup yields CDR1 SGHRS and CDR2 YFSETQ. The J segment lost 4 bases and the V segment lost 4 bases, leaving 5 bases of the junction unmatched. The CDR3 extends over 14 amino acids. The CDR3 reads CASSTSDRGYEQYF. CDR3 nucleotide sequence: TGCGCCAGCAGCACTTCGGACAGGGGGTACGAGCAGTACTTC.

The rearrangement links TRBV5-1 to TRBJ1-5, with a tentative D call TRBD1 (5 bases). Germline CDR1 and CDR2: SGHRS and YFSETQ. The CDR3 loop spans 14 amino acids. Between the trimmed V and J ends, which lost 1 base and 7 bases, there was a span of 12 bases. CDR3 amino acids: CASSLYGGAQPQHF. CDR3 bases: TGCGCCAGCAGCTTGTATGGAGGGGCACAGCCCCAGCATTTT.

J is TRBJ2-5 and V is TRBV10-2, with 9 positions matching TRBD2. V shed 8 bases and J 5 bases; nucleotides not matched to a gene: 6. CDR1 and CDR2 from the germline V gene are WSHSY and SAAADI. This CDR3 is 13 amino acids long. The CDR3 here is CASGGGAWETQYF. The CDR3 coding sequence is TGCGCCAGCGGCGGGGGGGCCTGGGAGACCCAGTACTTC.

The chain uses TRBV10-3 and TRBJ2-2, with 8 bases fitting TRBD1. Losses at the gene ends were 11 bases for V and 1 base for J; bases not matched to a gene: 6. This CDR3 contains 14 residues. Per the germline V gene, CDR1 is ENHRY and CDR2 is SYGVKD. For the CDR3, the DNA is TGTGCCGCCGGGACAGGCAGGAACACCGGGGAGCTGTTTTTT. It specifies CAAGTGRNTGELFF.